This T cell receptor (beta chain) was retrieved from a study of blood T cell repertoires in COVID-19. Overall study context: PBMCs, B-cell-depleted T cells, or T cells provided the cDNA or gDNA that made up the material.

The V end was cut by 3 bases, the J end by 5 bases, with 11 bases between. The CDR3 has 14 amino acids. CDR1 and CDR2 (germline): SGHRS, YFSETQ. During active infection, Seattle patients enrolled and were then monitored through disease. Measured with immunoSEQ multiplex PCR; TCRdb has only the in-frame clones, and not every one. The repertoire consists of hundreds of thousands of clones, with more than 75% occurring once and the leading ten covering about 6%. The clonotype was recovered from a woman older than 75 with COVID-19, enrolled during active disease. The rearrangement uses TRBV5-1 and TRBJ1-4; a possible D gene is TRBD1 (6 bases). The sequenced sample consisted of peripheral blood. CDR3 loop: CASSSQGGNEKLFF. CDR3 DNA sequence: TGCGCCAGCAGCTCACAGGGTGGGAATGAAAAACTGTTTTTT.